This note documents a single TCR beta chain sequence. These data belong to a study of CD8 T cells in Susac syndrome. There are 13 residues in the CDR3. CDR1 is SGHAT, CDR2 FQNNGV, per germline. Losses at the gene ends were 8 bases for V and 9 bases for J; bases not matched to a gene: 7. An amount of RNA that ranged from roughly 0.45 to 1 ug was reverse transcribed with random hexamers. A single record per CDR3 protein comes from TCRdb applying MiXCR to the immunoSEQ multiplex PCR reads. Altogether approximately 200,000 distinct CDR3 sequences are present, 95% being singletons, with the ten largest covering approximately 0.082%.

The sequenced sample consisted of CD4+ T cells from PBMCs. This sequence originates from a human donor with multiple sclerosis. This sequence joins TRBV11-2 and TRBJ2-1, with 10 nucleotides matching TRBD1. DNA of the CDR3: TGTGCCAGCGGGACAGGGGTGTCTGGTGAGCAGTTCTTC. It specifies CASGTGVSGEQFF.